This TCR beta chain emerged from a study of Ad26.COV2.S vaccination and SARS-CoV-2 variants. Study as a whole: Recipients of Ad26.COV2.S got it intramuscularly, once or twice 56 days apart.

The assay was immunoSEQ multiplex PCR, and TCRdb's table has in-frame clones only and misses some. This sample has about 430,000 clones, with over 75% found just once. This CDR3 comprises 14 residues. V lost 4 bases and J lost 9, with 19 bases in between. CDR1 and CDR2 from the germline V gene are SGDLS and YYNGEE. Sample treatment: over 15 received Ad26.COV2.S at low or high dose, single or two shots; 5 received placebo; per-sample allocation not given. Repertoires come from day 63 after the first vaccine or placebo injection. The clonotype originates from a person aged 18 to 65 who received the Ad26.COV2.S COVID-19 vaccine or a placebo. V usage is TRBV9 and J usage is TRBJ1-1, with D perhaps TRBD1 (5 bases). The source material was peripheral blood, sampled in a trial of Ad26.COV2.S vaccine versus placebo. In DNA form, the CDR3 reads TGTGCCAGCAGCCCCCGGGACGTCTTGAGGAAAGCTTTCTTT. It yields the protein CASSPRDVLRKAFF.